These T cell receptor beta chains were read from a single sample in a study of cytomegalovirus exposure and HLA in healthy donors. Some clones are missing from TCRdb's copy, which holds only in-frame ones; the method was immunoSEQ multiplex PCR. The data contain about 100,000 clones, around 85% of them seen just once; the ten biggest clones take up 2% to 2.5%. Sequencing was carried out using PBMCs. The source is a man between 25 and 39 years old in good health and CMV-seronegative. CDR3s include the opening cysteine and the closing phenylalanine or tryptophan. Each record gives: J gene, D gene, clone size, V gene, CDR3 DNA, CDR3 protein. The D gene is left open where the match is weak. Not every row has a clone size; where given, it reads once, few, many or a size class.

TRBJ1-5 | - | - | TRBV18 | TGTGCCAGCTCACGCGGGGGAGCATCAGGCAATCAGCCCCAGCATTTT | CASSRGGASGNQPQHF
TRBJ2-3 | TRBD2 | - | TRBV6-1 | TGTGCCAGCAGTGATCGGGACTATTTAGATACGCAGTATTTT | CASSDRDYLDTQYF
TRBJ2-1 | - | - | TRBV4-2 | TGTGCCAGCAGCCAAGCGGGAGCCCAGCAGTTCTTC | CASSQAGAQQFF
TRBJ2-7 | - | - | TRBV5-4 | TGTGCCAGCAGCAACGGGGATTACTACGAGCAGTACTTC | CASSNGDYYEQYF
TRBJ2-1 | TRBD2 | - | TRBV11-3 | TGTGCCAGCAGCCGGGAGGGTAGCTCCTACAATGAGCAGTTCTTC | CASSREGSSYNEQFF
TRBJ1-5 | TRBD1 | - | TRBV30 | TGTGCCTGGAGTCCCTTGAACAGGGGGAATCAGCCCCAGCATTTT | CAWSPLNRGNQPQHF
TRBJ1-2 | - | few | TRBV5-6 | TGTGCCAGCAGCATGACCCGGCTCCGGGACACCAGAGTCATCTATGGCTACACCTTC | CASSMTRLRDTRVIYGYTF
TRBJ2-3 | - | - | TRBV10-2 | TGCGCCAGCACCAGGAGGGGTGAGGCAGATACGCAGTATTTT | CASTRRGEADTQYF
TRBJ2-7 | - | few | TRBV5-6 | TGTGCCAGCACCCTGGGAGGCGAGCAGTACTTC | CASTLGGEQYF
TRBJ2-7 | TRBD2 | - | TRBV5-4 | TGTGCCAGCAGCTTAAAGCGGGAACTGGGCTACGAGCAGTACTTC | CASSLKRELGYEQYF
TRBJ2-5 | TRBD2 | - | TRBV30 | TGTGCCTGGAGTGTCGGGGGACTAGCGGAAGAGACCCAGTACTTC | CAWSVGGLAEETQYF
TRBJ1-1 | TRBD1 | - | TRBV30 | TGTGCCTGGACCCGATCCACGACAGGGTTAGACACTGAAGCTTTCTTT | CAWTRSTTGLDTEAFF
TRBJ1-3 | - | - | TRBV7-9 | TGTGCCAGCAGCTTAACAGGGTCCGGAAACACCATATATTTT | CASSLTGSGNTIYF
TRBJ1-1 | - | - | TRBV5-6 | TGTGCCAGCAGCCAGGGACAACCACTATTGAACACTGAAGCTTTCTTT | CASSQGQPLLNTEAFF
TRBJ2-6 | - | few | TRBV7-9 | TGTGCCAGCAGCTTAGCTAGTTCAAGCTCTGGGGCCAACGTCCTGACTTTC | CASSLASSSSGANVLTF
TRBJ1-2 | - | - | TRBV7-9 | TGTGCCAGCAGCTCCAGGGCGGGGGTCCTAGGCTACACCTTC | CASSSRAGVLGYTF
TRBJ1-2 | TRBD1 | - | TRBV2 | TGTGCCAACCAGGGGGCGGAAGGCTACACCTTC | CANQGAEGYTF
TRBJ2-7 | TRBD1 | few | TRBV6-1 | TGTGCCAGCAACCTGGACAGGTCCCCCTACGAGCAGTACTTC | CASNLDRSPYEQYF
TRBJ1-2 | TRBD1 | - | TRBV9 | TGTGCCAGCAGCCCCACCGGGACAGCAAACTATGGCTACACCTTC | CASSPTGTANYGYTF
TRBJ1-6 | - | - | TRBV7-9 | TGTGCCAGCAGCTTAGCTGACATCTCACCCCTCCACTTT | CASSLADISPLHF
TRBJ2-3 | - | few | TRBV27 | TGTGCCAGCACCGATAGACCAGGAAGGGATACGCAGTATTTT | CASTDRPGRDTQYF
TRBJ2-5 | - | - | TRBV7-2 | TGTGCCAGCAGCTCCGACAGAGGCCAAGAGACCCAGTACTTC | CASSSDRGQETQYF
TRBJ2-7 | TRBD2 | - | TRBV11-2 | TGTGCCAGCGGGACTATAAAAACCTACGAGCAGTACTTC | CASGTIKTYEQYF
TRBJ2-7 | - | - | TRBV5-1 | TGCGCCAGCAGCTTGGAGTCACCGGAGGGCGAGCAGTACTTC | CASSLESPEGEQYF
TRBJ2-5 | TRBD1 | - | TRBV12-5 | TGTGCTAGTGCTCAATTCATGACAGGGGGAGGGACCCAGTACTTC | CASAQFMTGGGTQYF
TRBJ2-5 | TRBD2 | - | TRBV27 | TGTGCCAGCAGCCTCGTCGGCGGGAGTGAGACCCAGTACTTC | CASSLVGGSETQYF
TRBJ2-3 | TRBD1 | - | TRBV13 | TGTGCCAGCAGCCAGGGACAGGGGGCACCCACAGATACGCAGTATTTT | CASSQGQGAPTDTQYF
TRBJ2-7 | - | once | TRBV18 | TGTGCCAGCTCCCCGGGGAACCGGTACGAGCAGTACTTC | CASSPGNRYEQYF
TRBJ1-1 | - | - | TRBV9 | TGTGCCAGCAGCGGAGCGACAGGAGTGGAAGCTTTCTTT | CASSGATGVEAFF
TRBJ1-6 | - | - | TRBV30 | TGTGCCTGGAGGGGAGGGCTTTATAATTCACCCCTCCACTTT | CAWRGGLYNSPLHF
TRBJ1-4 | - | - | TRBV9 | TGTGCCAGCAGCGTAGGACGGGGAAATGAAAAACTGTTTTTT | CASSVGRGNEKLFF
TRBJ1-2 | TRBD1 | once | TRBV6-1 | TGTGCCAGCAGAAAAGGGGGCATTGACTATGGCTACACCTTC | CASRKGGIDYGYTF